These 14 T cell receptor beta chains were sequenced from one sample in a study of spatial heterogeneity in lung cancer. TCRdb recomputed calls from the 5' RACE reads with MiXCR, one row per CDR3 protein. The sample has roughly 79,000 distinct CDR3 sequences; 8% are singletons. Sample time point: sample taken at primary tumor resection. The sample consisted of PBMCs, taken at surgery. The receptors originated from a male donor with early-stage non-small cell lung cancer.

The chain has TRBV11-1 and TRBJ2-1; tentatively, D is TRBD2 (6 bases). This CDR3 is 14 amino acids long. CDR1 and CDR2 (germline): SGHAT, FQDESV (reference sequence). V lost 0 bases and J lost 5, with 8 bases in between. The CDR3 here is CASSLARDDNEQFF. CDR3 in DNA: TGTGCCAGCAGCTTAGCGCGGGACGACAATGAGCAGTTCTTC.

The table lists this clonotype with a few counts. The V call is TRBV6-2 or TRBV6-3, the J call TRBJ2-7; D tentatively reads TRBD1 or TRBD2 (7 bases each). The length of the CDR3 is 14 residues. Trimming pared 5 bases from V and 5 bases from J, leaving 16 bases between. CDR1 and CDR2 from the germline V gene are MNHEY and SVGEGT. The CDR3, as DNA: TGTGCCAGCAGTCGCCAGGGGGGGTTGGACGAGCAGTACTTC. It is translated as CASSRQGGLDEQYF.

This clonotype was observed many times. This chain links TRBV19 with TRBJ2-5, with 7 bases that match TRBD1. The CDR3 is 16 residues long. After removal of 4 bases from V and 4 bases from J, the junction contained 12 bases not matched to a gene. The V gene's germline CDR1 is LNHDA and CDR2 SQIVND (reference sequence). The DNA of the CDR3 is TGTGCCAGTAGTAACCCCGAGAAGGGGGCCGGAGAGACCCAGTACTTC. Protein product: CASSNPEKGAGETQYF.

This clonotype has only a few counts. J is TRBJ2-3 and V is TRBV27; D ambiguous. This CDR3 comprises 14 residues. CDR1 is MNHEY and CDR2 is SMNVEV in the germline V gene (reference sequence). V lost 3 bases, J lost 5 bases, and 12 bases lay in between. DNA for the CDR3: TGTGCCAGCAGTTTTGGCTTCCTGGGAGATACGCAGTATTTT. Encoded protein: CASSFGFLGDTQYF.

The rearrangement joins TRBV18 to TRBJ1-1, with D uncertain. From germline, CDR1 is KGHSH and CDR2 LQKENI. V was cut by 3 bases and J by 3 bases, with 8 bases left in between. The CDR3 totals 13 residues. For the CDR3, the DNA is TGTGCCAGCTCACCTTTCGGTGACACTGAAGCTTTCTTT. Translated, it gives CASSPFGDTEAFF.

This clonotype has ten or more counts. V and J are TRBV9 and TRBJ2-6; no definite D call. CDR1 is SGDLS, CDR2 YYNGEE, per germline. CDR3 length equals 13 residues. V was shortened by 2 bases and J by 0 bases, with 0 bases between the two germline ends. DNA of the CDR3: TGTGCCAGCAGCGTCTCTGGGGCCAACGTCCTGACTTTC. Translating it yields CASSVSGANVLTF.

There are a few counts of this clonotype. The chain couples TRBV7-9 to TRBJ1-1; 10 nucleotides match TRBD1. The CDR3 contains 15 residues. With 3 bases clipped from V and 5 bases from J, the junction kept 6 bases outside the gene matches. CDR1 is SEHNR, CDR2 FQNEAQ, per germline (reference sequence). The CDR3 DNA is TGTGCCAGCAGCTTTGGACGGGACAGGGGAACTGAAGCTTTCTTT. It yields the protein CASSFGRDRGTEAFF.

V usage is TRBV7-2 and J usage is TRBJ2-5; tentatively, D is TRBD2 (5 bases). CDR1 and CDR2 from the germline V gene are SGHTA and FQGNSA. The germline V and J ends were trimmed by 4 bases and 4 bases, with 16 bases remaining between them. This CDR3 contains 15 residues. DNA of the CDR3: TGTGCCAGCAGCTCCCGGGTCTCCGGAGGAGAGACCCAGTACTTC. Amino acids: CASSSRVSGGETQYF.

The chain joins TRBV7-2 to TRBJ1-4; D unclear. Germline lookup yields CDR1 SGHTA and CDR2 FQGNSA. CDR3 size: 14 residues. The V end lost 4 bases, the J end lost 7 bases, and 13 bases lay between the germline ends. Here the CDR3 DNA reads TGTGCCAGCAGCTCTCTCGACGAAGTTGAAAAACTGTTTTTT. This gives the protein CASSSLDEVEKLFF.

The chain is built from TRBV5-1 and TRBJ1-1; D remains unclear. This CDR3 has 15 residues. V lost 3 bases and J lost 5, with 17 bases in between. Germline V gene lookup returns CDR1 SGHRS and CDR2 YFSETQ. CDR3 in DNA: TGCGCCAGCAGCTCCCACTCGGGAAAAATGACTGAAGCTTTCTTT. The encoded protein is CASSSHSGKMTEAFF. The entire variable domain, with the rest obtained from reference TRBV5-1 and TRBJ1-1, is as follows: KAGVTQTPRYLIKTRGQQVTLSCSPISGHRSVSWYQQTPGQGLQFLFEYFSETQRNKGNFPGRFSGRQFSNSRSEMNVSTLELGDSALYLCASSSHSGKMTEAFFGQGTRLTVV.

The chain couples TRBV7-8 to TRBJ2-1; D gene ambiguous. The CDR3 covers 16 residues. Trimming left V 0 bases short and J 4 bases short, with 13 bases between. Looked up from germline, CDR1 is SGHVS and CDR2 is FQNEAQ. CDR3 DNA: TGTGCCAGCAGCTTAGCGGCCCGCACTGGATACAATGAGCAGTTCTTC. Its translation: CASSLAARTGYNEQFF.

The V call is TRBV3-1, the J call TRBJ2-5; D unresolved. Trimming stripped 1 base from V and 5 bases from J, with 11 bases between. The CDR3 contains 14 residues. CDR1 is LGHDT and CDR2 is YNNKEL in the germline V gene (reference sequence). The DNA of the CDR3 is TGTGCCAGCAGCCAAGCACCAGTCCGGGAGACCCAGTACTTC. Its translation is CASSQAPVRETQYF.

This clonotype occurred many times. V gene TRBV4-3 combines with J gene TRBJ2-7, with D tentatively TRBD1 (6 bases). The CDR3 length is 14 residues. Germline V gene data show CDR1 as LGHNA and CDR2 as YSLEER. The V and J ends lost 5 bases and 1 base respectively, with 12 bases between them. Here the CDR3 reads CASSEITGSYEQYF. CDR3 DNA: TGCGCCAGCAGCGAAATAACAGGGTCCTACGAGCAGTACTTC.

Ten or more counts support this clonotype. V usage is TRBV5-1 and J usage is TRBJ2-5; D might be TRBD2 (5 bases). Trimming removed 4 bases from V and 4 bases from J, with 17 bases in between. The CDR3 loop spans 15 amino acids. Germline CDR1 SGHRS, CDR2 YFSETQ. CDR3 residues: CASSPGGLSTETQYF. CDR3 sequence (DNA): TGCGCCAGCAGCCCTGGAGGCCTATCAACAGAGACCCAGTACTTC.